This T cell receptor (beta chain) is drawn from a study of T-cell memory formation after mild COVID-19. As for the study in general: TCR clusters showed largely donor specificity.

TCRdb reprocessed the 5' RACE reads via MiXCR and lists one record per CDR3 protein. The sample contains fewer than 250,000 distinct CDR3 sequences, about 16% of which appear only once. This clonotype was detected a few times. As yet, its antigen is unknown. General study results and limits: CD4+ contracting clones lay mainly in CM and EM, CD8+ ones in EMRA. Clones that contracted from day 15 to 85 were balanced CD4/CD8, while later expanders leaned CD4+.

The sequenced material came from PBMCs or a T cell subset sorted from them (not recorded which). This sequence originates from an adult woman who had mild COVID-19 (a few samples of this study predate the infection). Cell type and time point are not known.

In DNA form, the CDR3 reads TGTGCCAGTAAAACAGGATTCAGCACAGATACGCAGTATTTT. Its protein is CASKTGFSTDTQYF. V gene TRBV11-1 combines with J gene TRBJ2-3, with a possible D match to TRBD1 (5 bases). Trimming stripped 9 bases from V and 0 bases from J, with 13 bases between. The CDR3 is made up of 14 amino acids. Germline values: CDR1 SGHAT, CDR2 FQDESV (reference sequence).